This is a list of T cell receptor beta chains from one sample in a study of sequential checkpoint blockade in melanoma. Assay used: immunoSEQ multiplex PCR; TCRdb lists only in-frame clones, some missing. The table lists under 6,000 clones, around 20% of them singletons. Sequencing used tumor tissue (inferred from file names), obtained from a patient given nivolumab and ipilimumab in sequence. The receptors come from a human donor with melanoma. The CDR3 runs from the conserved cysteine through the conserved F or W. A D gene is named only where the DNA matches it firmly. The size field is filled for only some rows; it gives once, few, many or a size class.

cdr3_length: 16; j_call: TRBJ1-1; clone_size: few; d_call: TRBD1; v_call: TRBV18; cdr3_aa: CASSPGQGARNTEAFF; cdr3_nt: TGTGCCAGCTCACCCGGACAGGGGGCGAGGAACACTGAAGCTTTCTTT
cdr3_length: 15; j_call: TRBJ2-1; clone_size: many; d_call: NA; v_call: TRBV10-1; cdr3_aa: CASSESGSARDEQFF; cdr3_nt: TGCGCCAGCAGTGAGTCGGGGAGCGCGAGGGATGAGCAGTTCTTC
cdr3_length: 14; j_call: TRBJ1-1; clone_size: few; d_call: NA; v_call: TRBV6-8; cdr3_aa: CASSPLYQGTEAFF; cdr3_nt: TGTGCCAGCAGCCCTTTGTACCAGGGGACTGAAGCTTTCTTT
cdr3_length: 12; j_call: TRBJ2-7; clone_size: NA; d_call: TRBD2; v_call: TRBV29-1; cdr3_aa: CSVVAGSYEQYF; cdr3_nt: TGCAGCGTTGTAGCGGGTTCCTACGAGCAGTACTTC
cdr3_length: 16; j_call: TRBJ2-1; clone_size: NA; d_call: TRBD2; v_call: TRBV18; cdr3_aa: CASSPGRAGDHNEQFF; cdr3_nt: TGTGCCAGCTCACCCGGGCGAGCGGGAGACCACAATGAGCAGTTCTTC
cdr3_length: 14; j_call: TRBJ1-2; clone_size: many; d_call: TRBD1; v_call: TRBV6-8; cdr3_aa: CASSLTVTGGGYTF; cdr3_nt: TGTGCCAGCAGCCTGACGGTGACAGGGGGAGGCTACACCTTC
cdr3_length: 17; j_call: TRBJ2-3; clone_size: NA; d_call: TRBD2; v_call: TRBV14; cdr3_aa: CASSHPIAGDRTDTQYF; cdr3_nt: TGTGCCAGCAGCCACCCCATAGCGGGAGATAGGACAGATACGCAGTATTTT
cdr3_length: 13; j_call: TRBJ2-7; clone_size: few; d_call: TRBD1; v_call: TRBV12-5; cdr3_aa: CASGRTGTYEQYF; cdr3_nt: TGTGCTAGTGGGCGGACAGGGACATACGAGCAGTACTTC
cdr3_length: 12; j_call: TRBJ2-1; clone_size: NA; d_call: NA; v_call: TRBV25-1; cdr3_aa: CASSTSYNEQFF; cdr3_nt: TGTGCCAGCAGTACTAGTTACAATGAGCAGTTCTTC
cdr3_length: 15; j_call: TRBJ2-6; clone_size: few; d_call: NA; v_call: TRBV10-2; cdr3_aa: CASSITGSGANVLTF; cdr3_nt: TGCGCCAGCTCGATTACAGGGTCTGGGGCCAACGTCCTGACTTTC
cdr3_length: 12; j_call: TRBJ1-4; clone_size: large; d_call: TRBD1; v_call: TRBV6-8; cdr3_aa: CASSSTGFKLFF; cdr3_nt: TGTGCCAGCAGTTCGACAGGGTTTAAACTGTTTTTT
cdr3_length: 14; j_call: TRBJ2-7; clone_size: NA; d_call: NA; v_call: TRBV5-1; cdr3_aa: CASSFEQATGEQYF; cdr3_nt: TGCGCCAGCAGCTTTGAACAGGCTACTGGCGAGCAGTACTTC
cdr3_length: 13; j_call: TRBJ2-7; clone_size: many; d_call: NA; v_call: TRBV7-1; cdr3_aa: CASSWDLFYEQYF; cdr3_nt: TGTGCCAGCAGTTGGGACCTTTTCTACGAGCAGTACTTC
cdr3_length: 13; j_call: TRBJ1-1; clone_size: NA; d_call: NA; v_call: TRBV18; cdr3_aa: CASSPTTDTEAFF; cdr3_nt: TGTGCCAGCTCACCCACGACAGACACTGAAGCTTTCTTT
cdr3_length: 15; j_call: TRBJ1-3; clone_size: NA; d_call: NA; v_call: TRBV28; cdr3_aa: CASSKGRRRIDTIYF; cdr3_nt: TGTGCCAGCAGCAAGGGACGACGCCGGATTGACACCATATATTTT
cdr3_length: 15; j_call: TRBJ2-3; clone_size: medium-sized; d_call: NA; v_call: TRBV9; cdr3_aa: CASSVDGRGTDTQYF; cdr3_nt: TGTGCCAGCAGCGTAGACGGCAGGGGCACAGATACGCAGTATTTT
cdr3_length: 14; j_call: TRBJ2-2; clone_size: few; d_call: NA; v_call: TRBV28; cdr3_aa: CASRTQGRAGELFF; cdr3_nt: TGTGCCAGCAGGACCCAGGGTCGTGCCGGGGAGCTGTTTTTT
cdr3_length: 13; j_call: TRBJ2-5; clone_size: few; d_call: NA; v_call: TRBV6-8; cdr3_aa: CASSPRYQETQYF; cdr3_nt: TGTGCCAGCAGCCCCCGGTACCAAGAGACCCAGTACTTC
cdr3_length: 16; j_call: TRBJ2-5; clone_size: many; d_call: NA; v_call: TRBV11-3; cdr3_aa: CASSPLVAVSQETQYF; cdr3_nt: TGTGCCAGCAGCCCTCTAGTAGCGGTAAGCCAAGAGACCCAGTACTTC
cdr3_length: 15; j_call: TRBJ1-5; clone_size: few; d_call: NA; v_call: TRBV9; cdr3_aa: CASSAGGTLNQPQHF; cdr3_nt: TGTGCCAGCAGTGCTGGAGGGACCCTCAATCAGCCCCAGCATTTT
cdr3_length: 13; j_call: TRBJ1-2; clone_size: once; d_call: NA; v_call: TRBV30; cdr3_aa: CAWSVTGNYGYTF; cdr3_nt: TGTGCCTGGAGTGTAACGGGGAACTATGGCTACACCTTC
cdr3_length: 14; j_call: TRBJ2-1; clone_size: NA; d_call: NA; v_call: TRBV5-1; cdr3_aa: CASSLAELHNEQFF; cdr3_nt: TGCGCCAGCAGCTTGGCCGAGCTCCACAATGAGCAGTTCTTC
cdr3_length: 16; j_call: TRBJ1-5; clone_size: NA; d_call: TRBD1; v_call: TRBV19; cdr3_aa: CASSTRQGSVSQPQHF; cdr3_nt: TGTGCCAGTAGTACGAGACAGGGGAGTGTGTCTCAGCCCCAGCATTTT
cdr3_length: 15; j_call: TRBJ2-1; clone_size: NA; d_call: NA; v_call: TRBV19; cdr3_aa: CASSTPWGRNNEQFF; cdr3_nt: TGTGCCAGTAGTACCCCGTGGGGAAGGAACAATGAGCAGTTCTTC
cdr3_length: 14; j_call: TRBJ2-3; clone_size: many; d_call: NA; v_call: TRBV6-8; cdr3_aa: CASSVGASTDTQYF; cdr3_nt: TGTGCCAGCAGTGTTGGAGCGAGCACAGATACGCAGTATTTT
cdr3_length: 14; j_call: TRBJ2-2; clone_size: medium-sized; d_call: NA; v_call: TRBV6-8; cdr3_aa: CASSYRVPTGELFF; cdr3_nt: TGTGCCAGCAGCTACAGGGTTCCCACCGGGGAGCTGTTTTTT
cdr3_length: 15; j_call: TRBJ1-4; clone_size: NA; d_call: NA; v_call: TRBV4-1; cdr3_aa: CASSQFRDKGEKLFF; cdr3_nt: TGCGCCAGCAGCCAATTCCGGGACAAGGGAGAAAAACTGTTTTTT